This T cell receptor (beta chain) appears in the sequencing data of a study of blood T cell repertoires in COVID-19. In the study overall: Sites across the United States, Italy and Spain contributed samples from acute and convalescent COVID-19. PBMCs, B-cell-depleted T cells, or T cells were the source of the cDNA or gDNA that made up the material.

Here immunoSEQ multiplex PCR was the method, and the copy in TCRdb shows in-frame clones only, minus some. The table lists under 200,000 clones, 80% to 95% of them singletons, with 0.53% in the top ten. Material: peripheral blood. This TCR was sampled from a middle-aged man with acute or convalescent COVID-19.

CDR3 nucleotide sequence: TGTGCCAGCAGGACTAGGGCCGGGGGGACCTACGAGCAGTACTTC. As protein: CASRTRAGGTYEQYF. The V and J genes are TRBV2 and TRBJ2-7; 7 nucleotides align to TRBD2. CDR3 length: 15 residues. The V gene's germline CDR1 is SNHLY and CDR2 FYNNEI. V lost 6 bases, J lost 2 bases, and 10 bases stayed unmatched.